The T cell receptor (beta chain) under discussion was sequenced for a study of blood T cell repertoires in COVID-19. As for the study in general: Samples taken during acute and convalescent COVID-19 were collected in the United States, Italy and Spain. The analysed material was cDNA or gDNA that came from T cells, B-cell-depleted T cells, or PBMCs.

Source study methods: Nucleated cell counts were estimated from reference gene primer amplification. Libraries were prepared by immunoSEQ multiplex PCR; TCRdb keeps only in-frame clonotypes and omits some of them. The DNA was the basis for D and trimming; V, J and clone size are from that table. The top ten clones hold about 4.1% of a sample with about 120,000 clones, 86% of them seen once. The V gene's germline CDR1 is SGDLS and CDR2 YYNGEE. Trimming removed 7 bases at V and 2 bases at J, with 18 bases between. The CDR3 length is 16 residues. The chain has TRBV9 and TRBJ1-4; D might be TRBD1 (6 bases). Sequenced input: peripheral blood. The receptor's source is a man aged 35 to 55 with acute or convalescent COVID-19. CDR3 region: CASYWWGRGTNEKLFF. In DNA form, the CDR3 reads TGTGCCAGCTACTGGTGGGGGCGCGGGACTAATGAAAAACTGTTTTTT.